These T cell receptor beta chains were read from a single sample in a study of graft-versus-host responses after intestinal transplantation. What these receptors recognize is not known. The protocol was immunoSEQ multiplex PCR, while the TCRdb copy is restricted to in-frame clones and leaves out a portion. The repertoire holds around 77,000 clones, about 94% seen once, with about 0.53% in the top ten. The sample consisted of unstimulated CD8+ T cells sorted from spleen or lymph node cells, taken before intestinal transplant. The receptor set was obtained from a human donor who received an intestinal transplant. Each CDR3 is given with its conserved first and last residue. A D gene is named only where the DNA matches it firmly. The size field is filled for only some rows; it gives once, few, many or a size class.

v_call	j_call	clone_size	d_call	cdr3_nt	cdr3_aa
TRBV10-3	TRBJ2-1	.	.	TGTGCCATCAGTGAGTCGGGGGGTTACAATGAGCAGTTCTTC	CAISESGGYNEQFF
TRBV9	TRBJ1-1	.	.	TGTGCCAGCAGCGTAGGGCCAAACACTGAAGCTTTCTTT	CASSVGPNTEAFF
TRBV5-6	TRBJ2-7	.	.	TGTGCCAGCAGCTCAGGTGGAGGGTCTTACGAGCAGTACTTC	CASSSGGGSYEQYF
TRBV5-1	TRBJ2-1	.	TRBD2	TGCGCCAGCAGCTTCCCTACTAGCGGGCGTGACAATGAGCAGTTCTTC	CASSFPTSGRDNEQFF
TRBV28	TRBJ1-2	.	TRBD1	TGTGCCAGCAGTTCCCTCAGGGGGCTTAACTATGGCTACACCTTC	CASSSLRGLNYGYTF
TRBV11-2	TRBJ1-3	.	.	TGTGCCAGCAGCTTATATTGGGGCGGACCCTTATCTGGAAACACCATATATTTT	CASSLYWGGPLSGNTIYF
TRBV29-1	TRBJ2-7	.	.	TGCAGCGTTCGCAGGGAGTACGAGCAGTACTTC	CSVRREYEQYF
TRBV5-8	TRBJ2-5	.	TRBD2	TGTGCCAGCAGCTATACCGGGACTAGCCCTGAGACCCAGTACTTC	CASSYTGTSPETQYF
TRBV6-1	TRBJ1-5	.	TRBD1	TGTGCCAGCAGTTTGCCCGGGACAGCTAATCAGCCCCAGCATTTT	CASSLPGTANQPQHF
TRBV4-2	TRBJ1-1	.	TRBD1	TGTGCCAGCAGCCATAATGACAGGGAGGCGACAGCTTTCTTT	CASSHNDREATAFF
TRBV5-1	TRBJ2-7	.	.	TGCGCCAGCAGCTTTGATTCCGACTACGAGCAGTACTTC	CASSFDSDYEQYF
TRBV27	TRBJ2-7	once	TRBD2	TGTGCCAGCAGTTTATCAGCGGGAGGTCGGTACGAGCAGTACTTC	CASSLSAGGRYEQYF
TRBV11-3	TRBJ1-1	.	.	TGTGCCAGCAGCTTTGTGGACAGCTACACTGAAGCTTTCTTT	CASSFVDSYTEAFF